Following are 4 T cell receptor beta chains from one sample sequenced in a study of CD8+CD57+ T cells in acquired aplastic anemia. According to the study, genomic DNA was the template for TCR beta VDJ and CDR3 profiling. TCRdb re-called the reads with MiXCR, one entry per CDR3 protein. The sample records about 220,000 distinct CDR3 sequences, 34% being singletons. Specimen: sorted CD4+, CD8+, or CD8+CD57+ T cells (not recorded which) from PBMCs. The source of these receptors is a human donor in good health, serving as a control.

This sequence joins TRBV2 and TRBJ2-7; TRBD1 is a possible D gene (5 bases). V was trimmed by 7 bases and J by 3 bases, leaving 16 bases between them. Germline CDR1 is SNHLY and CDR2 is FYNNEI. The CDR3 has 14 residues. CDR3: CASTTQVSNYEQYF. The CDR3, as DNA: TGTGCCAGCACCACACAGGTGTCGAACTACGAGCAGTACTTC. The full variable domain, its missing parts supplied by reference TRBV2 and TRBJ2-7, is EPEVTQTPSHQVTQMGQEVILRCVPISNHLYFYWYRQILGQKVEFLVSFYNNEISEKSEIFDDQFSVERPDGSNFTLKIRSTKLEDSAMYFCASTTQVSNYEQYFGPGTRLTVT.

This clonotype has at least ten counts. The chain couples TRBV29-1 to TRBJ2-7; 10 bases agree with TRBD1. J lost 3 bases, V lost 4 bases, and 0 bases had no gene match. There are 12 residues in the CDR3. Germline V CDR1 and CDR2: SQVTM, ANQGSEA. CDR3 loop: CSVGTGGYEQYF. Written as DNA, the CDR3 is TGCAGCGTTGGGACAGGGGGCTACGAGCAGTACTTC.

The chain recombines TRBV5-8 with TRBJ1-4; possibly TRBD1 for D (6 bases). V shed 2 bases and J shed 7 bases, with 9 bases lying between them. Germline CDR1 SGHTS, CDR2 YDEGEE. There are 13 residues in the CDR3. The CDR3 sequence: CASSFTGPEKLFF. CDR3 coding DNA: TGTGCCAGCAGCTTCACAGGGCCTGAAAAACTGTTTTTT. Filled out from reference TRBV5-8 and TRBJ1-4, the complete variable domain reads EAGVTQSPTHLIKTRGQQATLRCSPISGHTSVYWYQQALGLGLQFLLWYDEGEERNRGNFPPRFSGRQFPNYSSELNVNALELEDSALYLCASSFTGPEKLFFGSGTQLSVL.

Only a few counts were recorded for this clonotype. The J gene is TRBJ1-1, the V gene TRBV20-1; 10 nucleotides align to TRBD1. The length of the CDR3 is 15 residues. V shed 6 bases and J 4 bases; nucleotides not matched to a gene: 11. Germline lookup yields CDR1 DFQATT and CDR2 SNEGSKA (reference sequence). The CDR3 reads CSAVGGQGGITEAFF. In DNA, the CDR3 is TGCAGTGCCGTGGGCGGACAGGGGGGGATCACTGAAGCTTTCTTT.